Below are 5 T cell receptor beta chains sequenced from a single sample in a study. TCRdb re-derived calls from the 5' RACE reads in MiXCR, one entry per CDR3 protein. The repertoire holds tens of thousands of distinct CDR3 sequences, with approximately 30% as singletons. Treg sorting used a CD4+CD25+CD127-/low gate. The sample was tumor-infiltrating Tregs sorted from the breast tumor. These receptor sequences come from a female donor with breast cancer.

Of note for this clonotype: With a much larger clone just one base away, this may be a read error. The chain employs TRBV9 and TRBJ2-7; TRBD2 matches at 10 bases. V shed 4 bases, J shed 5 bases, and the junction held 9 bases outside the gene matches. Germline loops: CDR1 SGDLS, CDR2 YYNGEE. The CDR3 runs 15 residues. CDR3 loop: CASSTGPSGSHEQYF. CDR3 nucleotides: TGTGCCAGCAGCACTGGGCCTAGCGGGAGTCACGAGCAGTACTTC.

As to this clonotype: It may be a read error: a sequence one base away is much more abundant. The V call is TRBV25-1, the J call TRBJ2-1; 7 positions match TRBD2. The CDR3 has 14 amino acids. After removal of 5 bases from V and 5 bases from J, the junction contained 6 bases not matched to a gene. CDR1 is MGHDK and CDR2 is SYGVNS in the germline V gene. DNA of the CDR3: TGTGCCAGCAGTCGGGACTATGCCGACAATGAGCAGTTCTTC. Translation: CASSRDYADNEQFF.

This sequence joins TRBV12-5 and TRBJ2-1; 9 bases map to TRBD1. CDR3 length: 15 amino acids. Germline loops: CDR1 LGHNT, CDR2 FRNRAP. Trimming took 5 bases from V and 6 from J; bases not matched to a gene: 8. This chain's CDR3 is CASGLQDRGGNEQFF. The CDR3 nucleotides are TGTGCTAGTGGTCTCCAGGACAGGGGAGGCAATGAGCAGTTCTTC. Based on the CDR3 plus reference TRBV12-5 and TRBJ2-1, the full variable domain is DARVTQTPRHKVTEMGQEVTMRCQPILGHNTVFWYRQTMMQGLELLAYFRNRAPLDDSGMPKDRFSAEMPDATLATLKIQPSEPRDSAVYFCASGLQDRGGNEQFFGPGTRLTVL.

This clonotype was seen many times. V usage is TRBV7-3 and J usage is TRBJ2-1; 11 nucleotides agree with TRBD2. The CDR3 consists of 18 residues. J was trimmed by 7 bases and V by 5 bases; bases with no gene match: 16. In germline, CDR1 is SGHTA, CDR2 FQGTGA. The CDR3 DNA follows: TGTGCCAGCAGCCCGCGAGGTAGCGGGAGGGCCTCACTGAATGAGCAGTTCTTC. It translates to CASSPRGSGRASLNEQFF.

The V and J genes are TRBV3-1 and TRBJ2-2; D unresolved. From germline, CDR1 is LGHDT and CDR2 YNNKEL (reference sequence). CDR3 length equals 13 residues. The CDR3 protein is CAIQIPNTGELFF. Written as DNA, the CDR3 is TGTGCAATTCAGATCCCCAACACCGGGGAGCTGTTTTTT.